The clone carrying this T cell receptor (beta chain) came up a few times. The sample comes from a study of molecular identifiers for immune sequencing clone quantification. CDR3 length equals 14 residues. The germline V gene has CDR1 SEHNR and CDR2 FQNEAQ (reference sequence). With 4 bases clipped from V and 8 bases from J, the junction kept 7 bases outside the gene matches. TCRdb passed the PCR reads through MiXCR, listing each CDR3 protein once. This table has about 640,000 distinct CDR3 sequences, just under 20% appearing once. The sequencing sample was made of naive CD8+ T cells from blood, with Jurkat cell RNA spiked in. Subset described: FACS-sorted CD8+CD4-CCR7+CD45RA+ naive T cells. This receptor was taken from a human donor in good health. Some libraries in this study had Jurkat cell RNA spiked in. J is TRBJ1-3 and V is TRBV7-9; TRBD1 matches 8 bases. CDR3 nucleotide sequence: TGTGCCAGCAGCTCGCCGACAGGGGAAGACACCATATATTTT. Translated: CASSSPTGEDTIYF.